Sequencing of this T cell receptor (beta chain) was carried out in a study of CD8 T cells in ankylosing spondylitis. One entry per CDR3 protein, called by TCRdb with MiXCR from the 5' RACE reads. This repertoire shows some 250,000 distinct CDR3 sequences, approximately 12% found once; its top ten account for 5.5% to 8%. At least ten counts were recorded for this clonotype. V was cut by 3 bases and J by 4 bases, with 15 bases left in between. CDR3 length: 16 amino acids. Germline V gene lookup returns CDR1 MGHDK and CDR2 SYGVNS. Sequencing was carried out using blood, either unsorted or a sorted T cell fraction (not recorded which). This chain connects TRBV25-1 to TRBJ2-2; D may be TRBD1 or TRBD2 (5 bases each). The source is a male donor with ankylosing spondylitis or in good health (not recorded which). The CDR3 reads CASSEGPATVTGELFF. CDR3 bases: TGTGCCAGCAGTGAGGGACCGGCTACGGTCACCGGGGAGCTGTTTTTT.